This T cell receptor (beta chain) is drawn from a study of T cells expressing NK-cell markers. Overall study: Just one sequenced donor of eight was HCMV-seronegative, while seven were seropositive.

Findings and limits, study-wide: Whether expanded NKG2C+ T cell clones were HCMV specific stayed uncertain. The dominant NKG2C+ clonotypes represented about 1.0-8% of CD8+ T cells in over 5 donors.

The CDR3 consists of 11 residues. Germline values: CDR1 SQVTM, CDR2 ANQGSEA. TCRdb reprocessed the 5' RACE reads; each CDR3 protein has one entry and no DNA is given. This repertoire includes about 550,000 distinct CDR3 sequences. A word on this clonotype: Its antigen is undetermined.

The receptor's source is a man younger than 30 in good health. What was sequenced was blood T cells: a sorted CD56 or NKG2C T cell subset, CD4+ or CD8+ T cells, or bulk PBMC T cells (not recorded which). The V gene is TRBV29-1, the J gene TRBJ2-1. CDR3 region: CSVELISEQFF.